A single sample gave rise to the 28 T cell receptor beta chains below, sequenced in a study of blood T cell repertoires in COVID-19. The table came from immunoSEQ multiplex PCR; TCRdb's copy has only in-frame clones and leaves some out. The top ten hold 15% to 20% of the sample, which has 210,000 or so clones, less than 90% seen once. The specimen sequenced was peripheral blood. The source of these receptors is a woman older than 75 with active or convalescent COVID-19.

V gene TRBV3-1 (or the pseudogene TRBV3-2) combines with J gene TRBJ2-7; 10 positions match TRBD1. This CDR3 comprises 15 residues. J lost 4 bases, V lost 5 bases, and 8 bases had no gene match. Germline loops: CDR1 LGHDT, CDR2 YNNKEL (reference sequence). The CDR3 sequence is CASSKTGTGVYEQYF. The CDR3 DNA reads as TGTGCCAGCAGCAAGACCGGGACAGGGGTTTACGAGCAGTACTTC.

The V gene is TRBV15, the J gene TRBJ2-5; 7 bases line up with TRBD2. CDR3 length: 15 amino acids. Germline-derived CDR1 and CDR2 are LNHNV and YYDKDF (reference sequence). V was clipped by 2 bases and J by 1 base; unmatched bases: 4. The CDR3 nucleotides read TGTGCCACCAGCAGACCTGGGGGGGTCCAAGAGACCCAGTACTTC. Protein: CATSRPGGVQETQYF.

The count of this clone is one. V is TRBV12-3 or TRBV12-4 and J is TRBJ1-2; 7 nucleotides line up with TRBD1. The trim removed 9 bases at V and 2 bases at J, leaving 6 bases unmatched. This CDR3 spans 13 amino acids. CDR3 bases: TGTGCCAGTACAGGGGTCCCAAACTATGGCTACACCTTC. Its protein product is CASTGVPNYGYTF.

This chain joins TRBV7-9 and TRBJ1-3; 8 positions match TRBD1. The CDR3 is made up of 16 amino acids. CDR1 and CDR2 (germline): SEHNR, FQNEAQ (reference sequence). The J segment lost 4 bases and the V segment lost 2 bases, leaving 7 bases of the junction unmatched. CDR3 nucleotides: TGTGCCAGCAGCTTATACGTGGACAGGGACGGAAACACCATATATTTT. Encoded protein: CASSLYVDRDGNTIYF.

The chain has TRBV2 and TRBJ2-1; the match to TRBD2 covers 7 bases. Germline lookup yields CDR1 SNHLY and CDR2 FYNNEI. The J segment lost 3 bases and the V segment lost 3 bases, leaving 5 bases of the junction unmatched. This CDR3 contains 15 residues. CDR3 sequence: CASSDEAGSYNEQFF. The CDR3 bases are TGTGCCAGCAGTGATGAAGCGGGAAGCTACAATGAGCAGTTCTTC. Filled out from reference TRBV2 and TRBJ2-1, the complete variable domain reads EPEVTQTPSHQVTQMGQEVILRCVPISNHLYFYWYRQILGQKVEFLVSFYNNEISEKSEIFDDQFSVERPDGSNFTLKIRSTKLEDSAMYFCASSDEAGSYNEQFFGPGTRLTVL.

The chain couples TRBV12-5 to TRBJ2-7; 9 nucleotides agree with TRBD1. This CDR3 is 13 amino acids long. The J segment lost 3 bases and the V segment lost 4 bases, leaving 1 base of the junction unmatched. Germline V gene data show CDR1 as LGHNT and CDR2 as FRNRAP. The CDR3 sequence: CASGSGQGYEQYF. CDR3 sequence (DNA): TGTGCTAGTGGTTCGGGACAGGGCTACGAGCAGTACTTC.

The table lists this clone with a count of one. The V and J genes are TRBV28 and TRBJ1-2; 8 nucleotides line up with TRBD1. The CDR3 spans 15 residues. V lost 4 bases, J lost 7 bases, and 11 bases stayed unmatched. From germline, CDR1 is MDHEN and CDR2 SYDVKM. The CDR3: CASSSADRAGSGYTF. CDR3 sequence (DNA): TGTGCCAGCAGTTCAGCGGACAGGGCTGGGAGTGGCTACACCTTC.

J is TRBJ2-2 and V is TRBV28; 11 positions match TRBD2. CDR3 size: 14 residues. From germline, CDR1 is MDHEN and CDR2 SYDVKM. The J segment lost 1 base and the V segment lost 8 bases, leaving 0 bases of the junction unmatched. The CDR3: CASGTSGNTGELFF. The CDR3 coding sequence is TGTGCCAGCGGGACTAGCGGGAACACCGGGGAGCTGTTTTTT.

The CDR3 DNA reads as TGTGCCAGCAGTCAAGGACTAGCGGGGGGGCTTACGGAGACCCAGTACTTC. The encoded protein is CASSQGLAGGLTETQYF. The V and J genes are TRBV27 and TRBJ2-5, with TRBD2 matching over 15 bases. Germline V CDR1 and CDR2: MNHEY, SMNVEV (reference sequence). This CDR3 has 17 amino acids. The trim removed 5 bases at V and 5 bases at J, leaving 9 bases unmatched.

V is TRBV2 and J is TRBJ2-3; 9 nucleotides match TRBD1. V lost 8 bases to trimming and J lost 5 bases; unmatched junction nucleotides: 5. The CDR3 consists of 13 residues. Per germline, CDR1 SNHLY and CDR2 FYNNEI. The CDR3 nucleotides read TGTGCCAGCGGGGGACAGGGATTAGATACGCAGTATTTT. This sequence encodes CASGGQGLDTQYF.

The V gene is TRBV7-2, the J gene TRBJ2-7; no reliable D call. This CDR3 has 15 residues. CDR1 SGHTA and CDR2 FQGNSA come from the germline V gene. V was cut by 2 bases and J by 0 bases, with 11 bases left in between. The CDR3 sequence is CASSLRSLLSYEQYF. For the CDR3, the DNA is TGTGCCAGCAGCTTACGCTCCCTACTCTCCTACGAGCAGTACTTC.

This chain links TRBV5-4 with TRBJ1-1; D call uncertain. V shed 1 base and J shed 4 bases, with 11 bases lying between them. The CDR3 is 14 residues long. CDR1 and CDR2 from the germline V gene are SGHNT and YYREEE (reference sequence). CDR3 in DNA: TGTGCCAGCAGCTTGAATTCGAGGGCCACTGAAGCTTTCTTT. Protein: CASSLNSRATEAFF.

Only one count was recorded for this clone. The J gene is TRBJ2-1, the V gene TRBV5-1, with TRBD1 matching 11 bases. V dropped 4 bases and J dropped 5; count of bases not matched to a gene: 5. This CDR3 region has 15 residues. Looked up from germline, CDR1 is SGHRS and CDR2 is YFSETQ. The CDR3 protein is CASSQGQGGNNEQFF. The DNA for the CDR3 is TGCGCCAGCAGCCAGGGACAGGGGGGAAACAATGAGCAGTTCTTC.

This chain connects TRBV28 to TRBJ1-2; D is uncertain. CDR1 MDHEN and CDR2 SYDVKM come from the germline V gene. There are 15 residues in the CDR3. Trimming took off 6 bases at V and 4 bases at J, with 18 bases between the two ends. The CDR3 spells CASSLYQLLGYGYTF. The CDR3 nucleotides are TGTGCCAGCAGCCTATATCAATTACTAGGCTATGGCTACACCTTC.

The V call is TRBV29-1, the J call TRBJ1-1, with a weak D call TRBD1 (5 bases). Trimming removed 6 bases at V and 10 bases at J, with 15 bases between. The CDR3 consists of 11 residues. Germline V gene data show CDR1 as SQVTM and CDR2 as ANQGSEA. CDR3 in amino acids: CSVALGGSAFF. Written as DNA, the CDR3 is TGCAGCGTCGCACTGGGGGGTTCAGCTTTCTTT.

The chain carries TRBV27 and TRBJ2-1; 8 bases map to TRBD2. CDR1 and CDR2 (germline): MNHEY, SMNVEV (reference sequence). J was trimmed by 3 bases and V by 5 bases; bases with no gene match: 9. The CDR3 runs to 16 residues. For the CDR3, the DNA is TGTGCCAGCAGTAAACTTACTAGCGGATACTACAATGAGCAGTTCTTC. This translates into CASSKLTSGYYNEQFF.

This chain links TRBV30 with TRBJ2-3; TRBD2 might be the D (5 bases). The CDR3 extends over 15 amino acids. The germline V and J ends were trimmed by 0 bases and 6 bases, with 16 bases remaining between them. Germline CDR1 and CDR2: GTSNPN and SVGIG (reference sequence). The CDR3: CAWSVLGLALDTQYF. Here the CDR3 DNA reads TGTGCCTGGAGTGTACTGGGCCTAGCCTTGGATACGCAGTATTTT.

CDR3 sequence (DNA): TGCGCCAGCAGCTTTGGCCAGGGAAATTCGGACTATGGCTACACCTTC. It yields the protein CASSFGQGNSDYGYTF. This chain uses TRBV5-1 with TRBJ1-2; tentative D call: TRBD1 (5 bases). CDR1 and CDR2 from the germline V gene are SGHRS and YFSETQ. V dropped 2 bases and J dropped 3 bases, with 17 bases sitting between them. The CDR3 extends over 16 amino acids. Filled out from reference TRBV5-1 and TRBJ1-2, the complete variable domain reads KAGVTQTPRYLIKTRGQQVTLSCSPISGHRSVSWYQQTPGQGLQFLFEYFSETQRNKGNFPGRFSGRQFSNSRSEMNVSTLELGDSALYLCASSFGQGNSDYGYTFGSGTRLTVV.

This chain uses TRBV24-1 with TRBJ1-2, with a possible D match to TRBD1 (5 bases). Germline values: CDR1 KGHDR, CDR2 SFDVKD. The CDR3 runs to 13 residues. V lost 2 bases and J lost 7, with 10 bases in between. The CDR3 DNA reads as TGTGCCACCAGTGATTCCAGGGTTTTTGGCTACACCTTC. This gives the protein CATSDSRVFGYTF.

The rearrangement uses TRBV10-3 and TRBJ1-2; 8 nucleotides agree with TRBD1. The CDR3 length is 16 residues. CDR1 is ENHRY, CDR2 SYGVKD, per germline. Trimming cost V 0 bases and J 8 bases; bases outside gene matches: 11. The CDR3 DNA is TGTGCCATCAGTGAGTCCGGGACAGGCCAATCACGGGGCTACACCTTC. Protein product: CAISESGTGQSRGYTF.

The chain has TRBV5-4 and TRBJ1-6; 12 bases agree with TRBD1. This CDR3 comprises 16 residues. The V gene end was trimmed by 3 bases and the J gene end by 6 bases; junction bases not matched to a gene: 4. The germline V gene has CDR1 SGHNT and CDR2 YYREEE (reference sequence). The CDR3 region is CASSSGQGATNSPLHF. In nucleotides, the CDR3 is TGTGCCAGCAGCTCGGGACAGGGGGCAACTAATTCACCCCTCCACTTT.

This chain uses TRBV4-2 with TRBJ1-6; 7 nucleotides align to TRBD1. The V segment lost 2 bases and the J segment 5 bases; nucleotides outside the gene matches: 6. The CDR3 covers 16 residues. CDR1 and CDR2 from the germline V gene are LGHNA and YNFKEQ. CDR3 amino acids: CASSQNPGTDNSPLHF. DNA for the CDR3: TGTGCCAGCAGCCAAAACCCCGGGACAGATAATTCACCCCTCCACTTT.

The rearrangement links TRBV6-2 or TRBV6-3 to TRBJ1-5; D is unclear. This CDR3 has 15 residues. V was trimmed by 2 bases and J by 5 bases, leaving 13 bases between them. Germline-derived CDR1 and CDR2 are MNHEY and SVGEGT. Here the CDR3 DNA reads TGTGCCAGCAGTTACGGACTTAATGTGGATCAGCCCCAGCATTTT. Translating gives CASSYGLNVDQPQHF.

The rearrangement uses TRBV9 and TRBJ2-1; 8 nucleotides match TRBD2. Germline assignment: CDR1 SGDLS and CDR2 YYNGEE. V lost 0 bases, J lost 7 bases, and 9 bases stayed unmatched. The CDR3 extends over 16 amino acids. CDR3 loop: CASSVGVAGIGNEQFF. CDR3 DNA: TGTGCCAGCAGCGTAGGGGTAGCGGGGATAGGGAATGAGCAGTTCTTC.

V gene TRBV5-1 combines with J gene TRBJ2-7, with TRBD2 as a possible D gene (6 bases). There are 14 residues in the CDR3. The germline V gene encodes CDR1 SGHRS and CDR2 YFSETQ. Between the trimmed V and J ends, which lost 0 bases and 3 bases, there was a span of 10 bases. The CDR3 coding sequence is TGCGCCAGCAGCTTGGAGGCTAGCGTCTACGAGCAGTACTTC. Translation gives CASSLEASVYEQYF. The variable domain in full, with the rest retrieved from reference TRBV5-1 and TRBJ2-7, is KAGVTQTPRYLIKTRGQQVTLSCSPISGHRSVSWYQQTPGQGLQFLFEYFSETQRNKGNFPGRFSGRQFSNSRSEMNVSTLELGDSALYLCASSLEASVYEQYFGPGTRLTVT.

The rearrangement uses TRBV5-1 and TRBJ1-4, with a possible D match to TRBD1 (5 bases). The CDR3 totals 14 residues. Germline lookup yields CDR1 SGHRS and CDR2 YFSETQ. V was trimmed by 2 bases and J by 6 bases, leaving 11 bases between them. CDR3: CASSFMSGHEKLFF. The CDR3 DNA follows: TGCGCCAGCAGCTTCATGTCAGGGCATGAAAAACTGTTTTTT.

This clone has just one count. This chain links TRBV5-1 with TRBJ1-1; a possible D gene is TRBD1 (6 bases). With 3 bases removed from V and 0 bases from J, the gap between germline ends came to 6 bases. Germline CDR1 is SGHRS and CDR2 is YFSETQ. The CDR3 totals 13 residues. The CDR3 DNA follows: TGCGCCAGCAGCTGGACAGTGAACACTGAAGCTTTCTTT. Protein sequence: CASSWTVNTEAFF.

The genes are TRBV25-1 and TRBJ2-7, with D unresolved. Germline CDR1 MGHDK, CDR2 SYGVNS. CDR3 length equals 13 residues. With 4 bases removed from V and 9 bases from J, the gap between germline ends came to 16 bases. DNA for the CDR3: TGTGCCAGCAGTGGGGCCACGGTCACGAGGCAGTACTTC. It translates to CASSGATVTRQYF.